Shown below are 26 T cell receptor beta chains from a single sample sequenced in a study of blood T cell repertoires in COVID-19 (TCRdb year 2020). Library generation was performed with the immunoSEQ multiplex PCR assay. Sourced from immuneACCESS, this table was stored by TCRdb with only in-frame sequences that have V and J called. A share of the clones is absent; for the studies checked, an unresolved V gene accounts for under half, and the remainder has no known explanation. This sample comprises under 250,000 clones, 80% to 85% of them detected only once. About 5.6% of the sample belongs to the ten largest clones. Material for sequencing was peripheral blood. These receptors originate from a woman in her 70s with COVID-19, enrolled during active disease.

The DNA of the CDR3 is TGTGCCACCAGTGACAGGCGACAGGGGGGACAGTACTTC. It encodes CATSDRRQGGQYF. V is TRBV24-1 and J is TRBJ2-4; 9 bases line up with TRBD1. Unmatched junction bases numbered 7, after V lost 4 bases and J lost 13 bases. The CDR3 totals 13 residues. In germline, CDR1 is KGHDR, CDR2 SFDVKD.

This clone has more than one count but fewer than ten. V and J are TRBV19 and TRBJ2-1, with TRBD2 matching 10 bases. The V gene end was trimmed by 1 base and the J gene end by 9 bases; junction bases not matched to a gene: 3. Germline V gene data show CDR1 as LNHDA and CDR2 as SQIVND (reference sequence). CDR3 length equals 14 residues. This CDR3 reads CASSIAGLAVEQFF. For the CDR3, the DNA is TGTGCCAGTAGTATAGCTGGACTAGCGGTTGAGCAGTTCTTC. Full variable domain (missing parts from reference TRBV19 and TRBJ2-1): DGGITQSPKYLFRKEGQNVTLSCEQNLNHDAMYWYRQDPGQGLRLIYYSQIVNDFQKGDIAEGYSVSREKKESFPLTVTSAQKNPTAFYLCASSIAGLAVEQFFGPGTRLTVL.

The rearrangement uses TRBV3-1 (or the pseudogene TRBV3-2) and TRBJ2-1; tentative D call: TRBD2 (5 bases). The CDR3 contains 14 residues. V was trimmed by 5 bases and J by 4 bases, leaving 12 bases between them. Germline CDR1 reads LGHDT; CDR2 reads YNNKEL (reference sequence). CDR3 sequence: CASSRRTAYNEQFF. As DNA, the CDR3 is TGTGCCAGCAGCAGGAGGACTGCATACAATGAGCAGTTCTTC.

The rearrangement joins TRBV6-4 to TRBJ2-3, with 10 bases aligning to TRBD2. Trimming cost V 5 bases and J 4 bases; bases outside gene matches: 3. This CDR3 comprises 14 residues. Germline assignment: CDR1 MRHNA and CDR2 SNTAGT. The CDR3, as DNA: TGTGCCAGCAGTAGCGGGAGGGCAGCAGATACGCAGTATTTT. It specifies CASSSGRAADTQYF.

CDR3 in amino acids: CASSQALAPGSGNTIYF. The CDR3 region has the DNA TGTGCCAGCAGCCAAGCGCTTGCTCCAGGCTCTGGAAACACCATATATTTT. V usage is TRBV4-2 and J usage is TRBJ1-3; D is ambiguous. Germline CDR1 LGHNA, CDR2 YNFKEQ. V lost 1 base, J lost 0 bases, and 13 bases lay in between. The CDR3 is 17 amino acids.

This chain joins TRBV28 and TRBJ2-3, with 10 bases identical to TRBD1. Germline loops: CDR1 MDHEN, CDR2 SYDVKM. V lost 6 bases, J lost 3 bases, and 12 bases stayed unmatched. This CDR3 has 17 residues. This CDR3 is CASSSPFWTGGTDTQYF. The CDR3 nucleotides are TGTGCCAGCAGCTCTCCCTTCTGGACAGGGGGTACAGATACGCAGTATTTT.

The chain is built from TRBV14 and TRBJ1-1, with a tentative D call TRBD1 (5 bases). V was cut by 2 bases and J by 1 base, with 14 bases left in between. This CDR3 has 16 amino acids. Germline-derived CDR1 and CDR2 are SGHDN and FVKESK. The DNA for the CDR3 is TGTGCCAGCAGCCAACTCAGGGAGGAACAGAACACTGAAGCTTTCTTT. This codes for CASSQLREEQNTEAFF.

V and J are TRBV27 and TRBJ1-4, with 9 bases that match TRBD1. Unmatched junction bases numbered 6, after V lost 5 bases and J lost 8 bases. Per the germline V gene, CDR1 is MNHEY and CDR2 is SMNVEV (reference sequence). The CDR3 is 14 residues long. The CDR3 reads CASSVQGAREKLFF. In DNA form, the CDR3 reads TGTGCCAGCAGTGTACAGGGGGCCAGGGAAAAACTGTTTTTT.

This clone was recorded at least ten times. This chain joins TRBV5-1 and TRBJ2-7; no reliable D call. Trimming removed 3 bases from V and 4 bases from J, with 14 bases in between. This CDR3 is built from 14 residues. Germline V gene data show CDR1 as SGHRS and CDR2 as YFSETQ. CDR3 amino acids: CASSSSLSVYEQYF. The DNA of the CDR3 is TGCGCCAGCAGCTCCTCCCTAAGTGTATACGAGCAGTACTTC.

The gene calls are TRBV28 and TRBJ1-2, with D unclear. V lost 3 bases to trimming and J lost 2 bases, with 7 bases between them. Germline CDR1 MDHEN, CDR2 SYDVKM. CDR3 length equals 13 residues. Here the CDR3 reads CASSLRANYGYTF. For the CDR3, the DNA is TGTGCCAGCAGTTTGAGGGCAAACTATGGCTACACCTTC.

The chain has TRBV24-1 and TRBJ2-2; TRBD1 agrees at 7 bases. Germline CDR1 and CDR2: KGHDR and SFDVKD. V lost 4 bases to trimming and J lost 5 bases; unmatched junction nucleotides: 9. This CDR3 spans 16 amino acids. In DNA, the CDR3 is TGTGCCACCAGTGACCCGCACAGGGGTGGGACCGGGGAGCTGTTTTTT. Protein product: CATSDPHRGGTGELFF.

In nucleotides, the CDR3 is TGTGCCAGCTCACCGCCAGGGACAGGGGGTGTGAATGAGCAGTTCTTC. This encodes CASSPPGTGGVNEQFF. The gene calls are TRBV18 and TRBJ2-1; 11 nucleotides agree with TRBD1. Germline lookup yields CDR1 KGHSH and CDR2 LQKENI. There are 16 residues in the CDR3. Trimming cost V 3 bases and J 7 bases; bases outside gene matches: 8.

The chain carries TRBV6-2 or TRBV6-3 and TRBJ2-3, with D perhaps TRBD2 (5 bases). Germline-derived CDR1 and CDR2 are MNHEY and SVGEGT. Trimming stripped 2 bases from V and 2 bases from J, with 8 bases between. The CDR3 spans 14 residues. The CDR3 region is CASSYSGPTDTQYF. DNA of the CDR3: TGTGCCAGCAGTTACAGCGGTCCCACAGATACGCAGTATTTT.

The rearrangement links TRBV30 to TRBJ1-6; D is perhaps TRBD1 (6 bases). The CDR3 consists of 15 residues. The V and J ends lost 4 bases and 3 bases respectively, with 13 bases between them. Germline V gives CDR1 GTSNPN, CDR2 SVGIG (reference sequence). The CDR3: CAWISTGHYNSPLHF. DNA for the CDR3: TGTGCCTGGATCAGTACGGGACACTATAATTCACCCCTCCACTTT. Complete variable domain (other parts from reference TRBV30 and TRBJ1-6): SQTIHQWPATLVQPVGSPLSLECTVEGTSNPNLYWYRQAAGRGLQLLFYSVGIGQISSEVPQNLSASRPQDRQFILSSKKLLLSDSGFYLCAWISTGHYNSPLHFGNGTRLTVT.

The chain uses TRBV5-3 and TRBJ1-1; D is perhaps TRBD1 (5 bases). TRBV5-3 falls under the ORF class, with uncertain function. The CDR3 runs 13 residues. V lost 4 bases to trimming and J lost 5 bases, with 12 bases between them. The CDR3 sequence is CARSLTGETEAFF. CDR3 bases: TGTGCCAGAAGCCTAACGGGGGAGACTGAAGCTTTCTTT.

Remarks on this clone: A clone one base away is much larger, so this may be a read error. Other nucleotide sequences in the sample specify the same CDR3. The chain is built from TRBV10-2 and TRBJ2-3; TRBD2 is a possible D gene (6 bases). This CDR3 comprises 15 residues. V shed 9 bases and J shed 2 bases, with 18 bases lying between them. CDR1 is WSHSY and CDR2 is SAAADI in the germline V gene. In DNA form, the CDR3 reads TGCGCCAGTGCCCCGCGGGGAACTTTCACAGATACGCAGTATTTT. Its protein is CASAPRGTFTDTQYF.

The rearrangement uses TRBV6-5 and TRBJ1-6; weak D call: TRBD1 (5 bases). V was shortened by 2 bases and J by 7 bases, with 12 bases between the two germline ends. Germline V gene data show CDR1 as MNHEY and CDR2 as SVGAGI. CDR3 length: 15 amino acids. The CDR3 DNA reads as TGTGCCAGCAGTTACGGTGGGGCGCGGAATTCACCCCTCCACTTT. Amino acid sequence: CASSYGGARNSPLHF.

This clone came up a few times. The chain joins TRBV19 to TRBJ1-2; 9 nucleotides line up with TRBD1. Germline loops: CDR1 LNHDA, CDR2 SQIVND (reference sequence). This CDR3 contains 15 residues. Unmatched junction bases numbered 17, after V lost 10 bases and J lost 8 bases. CDR3 bases: TGTGCCACTTCGCCGGGACAGGGTCGGTTACGCGGCTACACCTTC. This gives the protein CATSPGQGRLRGYTF.

With respect to this clone: Other nucleotide sequences from this sample produce the same CDR3. The chain combines TRBV9 with TRBJ1-4; no reliable D call. From germline, CDR1 is SGDLS and CDR2 YYNGEE. V lost 0 bases and J lost 3, with 9 bases in between. The CDR3 is made up of 15 amino acids. The chain's CDR3 is CASSVGAVPNEKLFF. CDR3 coding DNA: TGTGCCAGCAGCGTAGGGGCAGTTCCTAATGAAAAACTGTTTTTT. The whole variable domain, filled in from reference TRBV9 and TRBJ1-4, reads DSGVTQTPKHLITATGQRVTLRCSPRSGDLSVYWYQQSLDQGLQFLIQYYNGEERAKGNILERFSAQQFPDLHSELNLSSLELGDSALYFCASSVGAVPNEKLFFGSGTQLSVL.

The chain's CDR3 is CASSKTSGNQYEQYF. For the CDR3, the DNA is TGTGCCAGCAGCAAGACTAGCGGGAATCAATACGAGCAGTACTTC. V and J are TRBV7-3 and TRBJ2-7; TRBD2 matches 11 bases. Germline V gene sequence: CDR1 SGHTA, CDR2 FQGTGA. V shed 5 bases, J shed 4 bases, and the junction held 7 bases outside the gene matches. The CDR3 is 15 residues long.

The rearrangement uses TRBV7-2 and TRBJ1-1; 7 bases agree with TRBD1. The CDR3 is made up of 12 amino acids. J gave up 7 bases and V 1 base, and 0 bases lay outside the gene matches. Looked up from germline, CDR1 is SGHTA and CDR2 is FQGNSA. CDR3 in amino acids: CASSLGTGEAFF. CDR3 nucleotides: TGTGCCAGCAGCTTAGGGACAGGTGAAGCTTTCTTT.

The chain recombines TRBV3-1 (or the pseudogene TRBV3-2) with TRBJ1-1; the D gene is possibly TRBD1 (5 bases). The CDR3 is made up of 13 amino acids. Trimming shortened V by 1 base and J by 11 bases, and 14 bases separated the two germline ends. From germline, CDR1 is LGHDT and CDR2 YNNKEL (reference sequence). CDR3 DNA sequence: TGTGCCAGCAGCCAAGGCACCGGGACTGGGGCTTTCTTT. Its protein product is CASSQGTGTGAFF.

The V call is TRBV3-1 (or the pseudogene TRBV3-2), the J call TRBJ1-5; TRBD1 is a possible D gene (5 bases). CDR1 and CDR2 (germline): LGHDT, YNNKEL (reference sequence). The CDR3 is made up of 13 amino acids. The V gene lost 3 bases and the J gene lost 2 bases, with 5 bases spanning the gap. CDR3 coding DNA: TGTGCCAGCAGCCACAGGGGCAATCAGCCCCAGCATTTT. The encoded protein is CASSHRGNQPQHF.

This clone has just a few counts. The chain carries TRBV6-5 and TRBJ1-3; D possibly corresponds to TRBD1 (6 bases). Trimming took off 6 bases at V and 3 bases at J, with 12 bases between the two ends. CDR3 size: 14 residues. Germline loops: CDR1 MNHEY, CDR2 SVGAGI. Here the CDR3 reads CASSRGQLGNTIYF. The CDR3, as DNA: TGTGCCAGCAGCCGGGGACAACTTGGAAACACCATATATTTT.

The chain is built from TRBV5-1 and TRBJ2-3; 9 nucleotides line up with TRBD2. The CDR3 extends over 15 amino acids. The germline V gene encodes CDR1 SGHRS and CDR2 YFSETQ. V shed 4 bases, J shed 2 bases, and the junction held 5 bases outside the gene matches. The CDR3 DNA follows: TGCGCCAGCAGCGGCGCGGGAGGGTTCACAGATACGCAGTATTTT. The encoded protein is CASSGAGGFTDTQYF.

The V call is TRBV24-1, the J call TRBJ1-5; weak D call: TRBD1 (5 bases). The CDR3 has 14 amino acids. Between the trimmed V and J ends, which lost 4 bases and 2 bases, there was a span of 8 bases. The V gene's germline CDR1 is KGHDR and CDR2 SFDVKD. For the CDR3, the DNA is TGTGCCACCAGTGAATCACAGGGCAATCAGCCCCAGCATTTT. Translated, it gives CATSESQGNQPQHF.